This T cell receptor beta chain was profiled in a study of blood T cell repertoires in COVID-19. Study as a whole: The samples span acute and convalescent COVID-19 from the United States, Italy and Spain.

Measured with immunoSEQ multiplex PCR; TCRdb has only the in-frame clones, and not every one. The sample includes fewer than 250,000 clones, around 82% of them seen just once. Germline V lookup: CDR1 SGHNT, CDR2 YENEEA. The CDR3 length is 13 residues. Trimming removed 8 bases at V and 1 base at J, with 11 bases between. V gene TRBV11-3 combines with J gene TRBJ2-5; D might be TRBD1 (6 bases). The source is a woman in her 70s with acute or convalescent COVID-19. Sequencing used peripheral blood. CDR3 residues: CASGRGTQETQYF. The CDR3 DNA reads as TGTGCCAGCGGTAGGGGGACCCAAGAGACCCAGTACTTC. Full variable domain (outside the CDR3, taken from reference TRBV11-3 and TRBJ2-5): EAGVVQSPRYKIIEKKQPVAFWCNPISGHNTLYWYLQNLGQGPELLIRYENEEAVDDSQLPKDRFSAERLKGVDSTLKIQPAELGDSAVYLCASGRGTQETQYFGPGTRLLVL.